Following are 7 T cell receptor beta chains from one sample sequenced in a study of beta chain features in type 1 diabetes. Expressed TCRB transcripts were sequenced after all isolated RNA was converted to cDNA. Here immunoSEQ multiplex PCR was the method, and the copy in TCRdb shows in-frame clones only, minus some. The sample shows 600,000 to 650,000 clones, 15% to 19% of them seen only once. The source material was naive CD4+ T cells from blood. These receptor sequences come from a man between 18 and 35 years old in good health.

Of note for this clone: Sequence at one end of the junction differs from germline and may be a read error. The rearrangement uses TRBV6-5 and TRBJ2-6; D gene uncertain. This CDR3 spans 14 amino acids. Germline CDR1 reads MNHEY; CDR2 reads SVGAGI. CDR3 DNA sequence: TGTGCCAGCAGTTCCAGTTTTGGGACCAACGTCCTGACTTTC. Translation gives CASSSSFGTNVLTF.

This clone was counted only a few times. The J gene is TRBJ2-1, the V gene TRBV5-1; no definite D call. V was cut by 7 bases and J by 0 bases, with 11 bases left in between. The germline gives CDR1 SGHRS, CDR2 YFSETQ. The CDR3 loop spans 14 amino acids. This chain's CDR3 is CASHGSSSYNEQFF. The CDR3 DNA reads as TGCGCCAGCCACGGATCCTCCTCCTACAATGAGCAGTTCTTC.

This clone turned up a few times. The CDR3 region is CATRSLEGFYNEQFF. CDR3 nucleotide sequence: TGTGCCACCAGATCCTTAGAAGGCTTCTACAATGAGCAGTTCTTC. The J gene is TRBJ2-1, the V gene TRBV15; D is uncertain. CDR3 size: 15 residues. Germline CDR1 and CDR2: LNHNV and YYDKDF (reference sequence). The V end was cut by 6 bases, the J end by 3 bases, with 15 bases between.

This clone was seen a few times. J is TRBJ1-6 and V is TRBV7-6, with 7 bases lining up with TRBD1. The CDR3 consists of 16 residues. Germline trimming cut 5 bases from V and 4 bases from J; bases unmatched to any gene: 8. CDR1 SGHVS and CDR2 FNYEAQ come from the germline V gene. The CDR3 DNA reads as TGTGCCAGCAGCCCCTCGGGACAGAGGTATAATTCACCCCTCCACTTT. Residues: CASSPSGQRYNSPLHF.

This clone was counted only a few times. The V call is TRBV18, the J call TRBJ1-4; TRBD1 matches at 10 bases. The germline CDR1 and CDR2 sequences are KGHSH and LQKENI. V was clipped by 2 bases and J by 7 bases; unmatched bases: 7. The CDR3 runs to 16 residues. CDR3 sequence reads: CASSPAGTGASEKLFF. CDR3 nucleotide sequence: TGTGCCAGCTCACCAGCCGGGACAGGGGCGAGTGAAAAACTGTTTTTT.

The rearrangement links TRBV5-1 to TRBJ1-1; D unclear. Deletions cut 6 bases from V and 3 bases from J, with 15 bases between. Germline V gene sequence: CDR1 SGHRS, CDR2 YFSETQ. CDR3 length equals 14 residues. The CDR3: CASTRTRRDTEAFF. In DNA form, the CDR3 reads TGCGCCAGCACACGGACTCGGCGAGACACTGAAGCTTTCTTT. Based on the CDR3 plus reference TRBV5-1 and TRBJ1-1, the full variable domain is KAGVTQTPRYLIKTRGQQVTLSCSPISGHRSVSWYQQTPGQGLQFLFEYFSETQRNKGNFPGRFSGRQFSNSRSEMNVSTLELGDSALYLCASTRTRRDTEAFFGQGTRLTVV.

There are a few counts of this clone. The CDR3: CASLQAGGVETQYF. CDR3 coding DNA: TGTGCCAGCCTCCAAGCGGGGGGCGTCGAGACCCAGTACTTC. The gene calls are TRBV5-4 and TRBJ2-5, with TRBD2 matching over 9 bases. The ends lost 7 bases at V and 5 bases at J; junction bases unmatched: 9. The CDR3 consists of 14 residues. Germline V lookup: CDR1 SGHNT, CDR2 YYREEE (reference sequence).